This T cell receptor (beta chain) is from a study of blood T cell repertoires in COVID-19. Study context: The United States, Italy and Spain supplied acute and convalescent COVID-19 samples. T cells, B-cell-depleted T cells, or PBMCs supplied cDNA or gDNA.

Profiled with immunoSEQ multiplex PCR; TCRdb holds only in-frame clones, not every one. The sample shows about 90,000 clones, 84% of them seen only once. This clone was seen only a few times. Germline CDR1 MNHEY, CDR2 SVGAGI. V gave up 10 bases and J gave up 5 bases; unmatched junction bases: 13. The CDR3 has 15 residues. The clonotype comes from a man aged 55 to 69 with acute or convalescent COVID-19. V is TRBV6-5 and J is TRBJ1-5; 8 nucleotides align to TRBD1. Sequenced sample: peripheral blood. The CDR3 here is CATGPLQGAHQPQHF. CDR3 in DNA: TGTGCCACCGGACCCCTCCAGGGGGCGCATCAGCCCCAGCATTTT.